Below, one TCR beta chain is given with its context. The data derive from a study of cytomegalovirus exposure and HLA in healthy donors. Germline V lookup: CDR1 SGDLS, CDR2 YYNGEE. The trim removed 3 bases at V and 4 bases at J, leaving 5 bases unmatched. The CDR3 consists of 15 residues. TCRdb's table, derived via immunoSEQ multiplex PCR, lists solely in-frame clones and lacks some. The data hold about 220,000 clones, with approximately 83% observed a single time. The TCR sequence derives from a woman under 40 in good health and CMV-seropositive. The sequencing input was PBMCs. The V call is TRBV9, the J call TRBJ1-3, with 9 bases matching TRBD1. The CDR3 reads CASSGRTGVGNTIYF. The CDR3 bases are TGTGCCAGCAGCGGCCGGACAGGGGTCGGAAACACCATATATTTT.